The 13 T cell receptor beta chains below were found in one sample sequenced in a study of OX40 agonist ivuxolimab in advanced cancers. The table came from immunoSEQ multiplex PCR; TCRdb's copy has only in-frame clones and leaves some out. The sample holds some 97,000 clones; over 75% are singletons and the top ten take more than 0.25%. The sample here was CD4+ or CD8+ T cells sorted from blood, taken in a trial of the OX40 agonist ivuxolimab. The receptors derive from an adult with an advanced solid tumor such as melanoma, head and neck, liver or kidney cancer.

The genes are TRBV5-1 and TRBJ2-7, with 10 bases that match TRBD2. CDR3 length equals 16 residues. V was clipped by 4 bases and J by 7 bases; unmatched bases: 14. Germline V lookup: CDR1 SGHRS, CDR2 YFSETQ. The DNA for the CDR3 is TGCGCCAGCAGCGTAACTACCGGGACTAGCGAGATAGAGCAGTACTTC. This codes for CASSVTTGTSEIEQYF.

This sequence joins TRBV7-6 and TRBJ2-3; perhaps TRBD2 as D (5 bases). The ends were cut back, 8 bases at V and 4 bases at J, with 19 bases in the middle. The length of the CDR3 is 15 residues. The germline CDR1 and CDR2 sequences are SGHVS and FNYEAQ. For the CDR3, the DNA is TGTGCCAGCTCCTCCCGGGAACCGGGCGCAGATACGCAGTATTTT. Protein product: CASSSREPGADTQYF.

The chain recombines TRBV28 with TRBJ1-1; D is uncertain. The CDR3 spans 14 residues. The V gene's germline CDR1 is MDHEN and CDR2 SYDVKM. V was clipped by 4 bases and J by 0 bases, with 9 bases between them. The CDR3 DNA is TGTGCCAGCAGTTCTGCTAAAATGAACACTGAAGCTTTCTTT. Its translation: CASSSAKMNTEAFF.

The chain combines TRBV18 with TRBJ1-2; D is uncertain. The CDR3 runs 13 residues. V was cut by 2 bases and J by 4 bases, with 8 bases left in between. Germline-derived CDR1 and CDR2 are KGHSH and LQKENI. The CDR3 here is CASSPGQSYGYTF. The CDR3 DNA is TGTGCCAGCTCACCAGGGCAGAGCTATGGCTACACCTTC.

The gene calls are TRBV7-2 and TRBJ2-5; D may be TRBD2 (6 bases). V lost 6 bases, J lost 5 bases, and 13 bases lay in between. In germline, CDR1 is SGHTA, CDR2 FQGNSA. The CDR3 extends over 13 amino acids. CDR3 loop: CASRYGLQETQYF. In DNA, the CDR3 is TGTGCCAGCAGGTACGGACTACAGGAGACCCAGTACTTC.

This chain's CDR3 is CASSERLAGRGEQYF. The CDR3 nucleotides are TGTGCCAGCAGTGAGCGACTAGCGGGGAGAGGTGAGCAGTACTTC. The gene calls are TRBV6-1 and TRBJ2-7; 11 bases match TRBD2. With V trimmed by 3 bases and J by 7 bases, 8 bases remained unmatched. The germline V gene has CDR1 MNHNS and CDR2 SASEGT. The CDR3 is made up of 15 amino acids.

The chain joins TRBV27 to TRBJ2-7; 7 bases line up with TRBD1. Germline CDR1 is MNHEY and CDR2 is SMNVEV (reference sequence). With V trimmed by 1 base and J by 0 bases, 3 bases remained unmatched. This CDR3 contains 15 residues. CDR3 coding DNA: TGTGCCAGCAGTTTATACAGGGGCCGCTCCTACGAGCAGTACTTC. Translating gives CASSLYRGRSYEQYF.

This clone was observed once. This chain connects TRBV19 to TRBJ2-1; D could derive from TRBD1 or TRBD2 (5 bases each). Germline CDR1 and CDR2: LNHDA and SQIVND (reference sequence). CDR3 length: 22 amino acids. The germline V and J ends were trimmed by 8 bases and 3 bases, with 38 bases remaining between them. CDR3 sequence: CASGARGARMNLGARVYNEQFF. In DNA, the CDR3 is TGTGCCAGTGGGGCTCGAGGGGCCAGGATGAACTTAGGGGCTAGGGTCTACAATGAGCAGTTCTTC.

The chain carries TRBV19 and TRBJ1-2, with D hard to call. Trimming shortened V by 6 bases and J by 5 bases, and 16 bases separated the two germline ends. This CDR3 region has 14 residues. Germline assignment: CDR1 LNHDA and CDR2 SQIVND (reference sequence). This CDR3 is CASSVNTEVYGYTF. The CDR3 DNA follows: TGTGCCAGTAGCGTCAACACGGAGGTTTATGGCTACACCTTC.

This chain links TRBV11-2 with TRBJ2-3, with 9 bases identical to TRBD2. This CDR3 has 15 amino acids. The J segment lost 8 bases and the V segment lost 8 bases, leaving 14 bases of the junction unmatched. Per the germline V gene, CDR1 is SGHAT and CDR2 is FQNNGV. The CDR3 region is CASRGGTSGWGTQYF. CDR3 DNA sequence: TGTGCCAGCCGCGGAGGAACTAGCGGGTGGGGTACGCAGTATTTT.

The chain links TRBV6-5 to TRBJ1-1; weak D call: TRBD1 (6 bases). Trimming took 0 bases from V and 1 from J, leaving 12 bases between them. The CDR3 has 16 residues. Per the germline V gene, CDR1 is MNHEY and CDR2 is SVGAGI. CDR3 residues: CASSYSGQGQNTEAFF. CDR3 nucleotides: TGTGCCAGCAGTTACTCGGGGCAGGGGCAGAACACTGAAGCTTTCTTT.

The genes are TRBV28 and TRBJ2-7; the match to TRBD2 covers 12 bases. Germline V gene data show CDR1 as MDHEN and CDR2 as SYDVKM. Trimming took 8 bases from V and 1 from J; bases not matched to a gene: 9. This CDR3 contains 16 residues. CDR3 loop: CASRPRTSGTSYEQYF. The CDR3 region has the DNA TGTGCCAGCCGTCCCCGGACTAGCGGGACTTCCTACGAGCAGTACTTC.

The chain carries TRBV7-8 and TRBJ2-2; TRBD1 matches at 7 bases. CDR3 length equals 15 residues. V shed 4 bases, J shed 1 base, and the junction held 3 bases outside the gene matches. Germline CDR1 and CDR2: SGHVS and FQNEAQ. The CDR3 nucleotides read TGTGCCAGCAGCTCCGGGACAGTGAACACCGGGGAGCTGTTTTTT. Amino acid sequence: CASSSGTVNTGELFF.